Following are 20 T cell receptor beta chains from one sample sequenced in a study of cytotoxic CD8 clonotypes in ibrutinib-treated CLL. Repertoires were generated with immunoSEQ multiplex PCR, while TCRdb's copy carries only in-frame clones and drops some. The profile covers 50,000 to 75,000 clones, with around 68% appearing a single time and roughly 45% taken by the ten largest. This specimen consisted of PBMCs, obtained after 12 months of ibrutinib treatment. The receptors were gathered from a human donor with chronic lymphocytic leukemia.

This clone turned up a few times. This chain uses TRBV5-5 with TRBJ1-5; weak D call: TRBD1 (5 bases). The CDR3 contains 14 residues. From germline, CDR1 is SGHKS and CDR2 YYEKEE (reference sequence). Trimming pared 4 bases from V and 5 bases from J, leaving 13 bases between. The CDR3 region is CASSGDRPHQPQHF. CDR3 DNA sequence: TGTGCCAGCAGCGGCGACAGACCGCATCAGCCCCAGCATTTT.

V is TRBV6-5 and J is TRBJ2-7; 9 nucleotides line up with TRBD2. CDR1 is MNHEY and CDR2 is SVGAGI in the germline V gene. V shed 8 bases, J shed 4 bases, and the junction held 3 bases outside the gene matches. The CDR3 runs 12 residues. DNA of the CDR3: TGTGCCAGCTCTAGCGGGAAATACGAGCAGTACTTC. Translation gives CASSSGKYEQYF.

V gene TRBV18 combines with J gene TRBJ2-3, with 7 bases matching TRBD1. The length of the CDR3 is 17 residues. Germline V CDR1 and CDR2: KGHSH, LQKENI. V lost 2 bases, J lost 3 bases, and 11 bases stayed unmatched. The CDR3 coding sequence is TGTGCCAGCTCACCATTCGTTACAGGGGCAAGGACAGATACGCAGTATTTT. Residues: CASSPFVTGARTDTQYF.

The J gene is TRBJ2-7, the V gene TRBV5-5; 14 nucleotides match TRBD2. V was clipped by 4 bases and J by 5 bases; unmatched bases: 8. The CDR3 runs to 16 residues. Looked up from germline, CDR1 is SGHKS and CDR2 is YYEKEE (reference sequence). DNA of the CDR3: TGTGCCAGCAGCCACGCCGGGACTAGCGGGAGCCACGAGCAGTACTTC. This codes for CASSHAGTSGSHEQYF.

This clone was seen only once. This chain joins TRBV2 and TRBJ2-7, with a weak D call TRBD1 (6 bases). Germline values: CDR1 SNHLY, CDR2 FYNNEI. V lost 2 bases to trimming and J lost 3 bases, with 11 bases between them. CDR3 length equals 14 residues. CDR3 sequence (DNA): TGTGCCAGCAGTGAAAGTGGCAGGGGCTACGAGCAGTACTTC. Protein sequence: CASSESGRGYEQYF. The full variable domain, in which reference TRBV2 and TRBJ2-7 provide the parts outside the CDR3, is EPEVTQTPSHQVTQMGQEVILRCVPISNHLYFYWYRQILGQKVEFLVSFYNNEISEKSEIFDDQFSVERPDGSNFTLKIRSTKLEDSAMYFCASSESGRGYEQYFGPGTRLTVT.

Note on this clone: A read error may account for a junction end that differs from germline. The chain links TRBV7-7 to TRBJ2-5, with no clear D. CDR3 length: 14 residues. The germline gives CDR1 SSHAT, CDR2 FNYEAQ (reference sequence). The CDR3 nucleotides are TGTGCTAGCAGCCCCGACTGGACGCGAGAGACCCAGTACTTC. This gives the protein CASSPDWTRETQYF.

The gene calls are TRBV4-2 and TRBJ1-3; D is unresolved. This CDR3 has 16 amino acids. The V and J ends lost 3 bases and 3 bases respectively, with 15 bases between them. CDR1 is LGHNA, CDR2 YNFKEQ, per germline. The CDR3 coding sequence is TGTGCCAGCAGCCAGGCCCAAGGTTTGTTTGGAAACACCATATATTTT. Amino acid sequence: CASSQAQGLFGNTIYF.

The CDR3 reads CASSAGGATGNTIYF. The DNA of the CDR3 is TGCGCCAGCAGCGCAGGGGGAGCAACTGGAAACACCATATATTTT. This chain links TRBV10-2 with TRBJ1-3; the match to TRBD1 covers 7 bases. The V gene's germline CDR1 is WSHSY and CDR2 SAAADI. The CDR3 totals 15 residues. V was clipped by 6 bases and J by 2 bases; unmatched bases: 7.

The CDR3 loop reads CASSGGIETQYF. CDR3 in DNA: TGTGCCAGCAGTGGGGGGATTGAGACCCAGTACTTC. The gene calls are TRBV6-6 and TRBJ2-5; TRBD2 is a possible D gene (6 bases). Germline loops: CDR1 MNHNY, CDR2 SVGAGI (reference sequence). CDR3 size: 12 residues. V lost 5 bases, J lost 5 bases, and 9 bases lay in between.

This clone was seen a handful of times. The genes are TRBV18 and TRBJ2-2, with 9 bases aligning to TRBD2. The trim removed 2 bases at V and 5 bases at J, leaving 6 bases unmatched. This CDR3 region has 16 residues. CDR1 is KGHSH and CDR2 is LQKENI in the germline V gene. Here the CDR3 reads CASSPTRLAATGELFF. CDR3 in DNA: TGTGCCAGCTCACCAACGCGACTAGCGGCTACCGGGGAGCTGTTTTTT.

This rearrangement joins TRBV9 to TRBJ1-1; D remains unclear. This CDR3 spans 12 amino acids. V was shortened by 0 bases and J by 7 bases, with 7 bases between the two germline ends. Germline V gene sequence: CDR1 SGDLS, CDR2 YYNGEE. CDR3 sequence: CASSVGGGEAFF. The CDR3 DNA is TGTGCCAGCAGCGTAGGGGGAGGTGAAGCTTTCTTT.

This clone was seen more than once but under ten times. The CDR3 region has the DNA TGCGCCAGCAGCTTGCGATCTTCAACGAACACTGAAGCTTTCTTT. Translation gives CASSLRSSTNTEAFF. The rearrangement uses TRBV5-1 and TRBJ1-1; no definite D call. Trimming shortened V by 1 base and J by 1 base, and 11 bases separated the two germline ends. The CDR3 length is 15 residues. Germline CDR1 is SGHRS and CDR2 is YFSETQ. Variable domain in full (rest from reference TRBV5-1 and TRBJ1-1): KAGVTQTPRYLIKTRGQQVTLSCSPISGHRSVSWYQQTPGQGLQFLFEYFSETQRNKGNFPGRFSGRQFSNSRSEMNVSTLELGDSALYLCASSLRSSTNTEAFFGQGTRLTVV.

The chain carries TRBV25-1 and TRBJ2-7, with 7 bases identical to TRBD2. The J segment lost 3 bases and the V segment lost 4 bases, leaving 6 bases of the junction unmatched. Germline V lookup: CDR1 MGHDK, CDR2 SYGVNS. The CDR3 has 14 residues. CDR3 DNA sequence: TGTGCCAGCAGTGTAACGGGGGGTTTCTACGAGCAGTACTTC. It encodes CASSVTGGFYEQYF.

The chain uses TRBV5-1 and TRBJ2-5; D is perhaps TRBD2 (5 bases). Trimming removed 2 bases at V and 2 bases at J, with 16 bases between. The CDR3 has 16 amino acids. CDR1 and CDR2 from the germline V gene are SGHRS and YFSETQ. The CDR3 DNA is TGCGCCAGCAGCTTACTAGAGAACCTCAGACAAGAGACCCAGTACTTC. This sequence encodes CASSLLENLRQETQYF. The entire variable domain, with the rest obtained from reference TRBV5-1 and TRBJ2-5, is as follows: KAGVTQTPRYLIKTRGQQVTLSCSPISGHRSVSWYQQTPGQGLQFLFEYFSETQRNKGNFPGRFSGRQFSNSRSEMNVSTLELGDSALYLCASSLLENLRQETQYFGPGTRLLVL.

The chain carries TRBV5-1 and TRBJ2-6; no clear D. CDR3 length equals 14 residues. In germline, CDR1 is SGHRS, CDR2 YFSETQ. The V and J ends lost 4 bases and 4 bases respectively, with 9 bases between them. The CDR3: CASSPAVGANVLTF. For the CDR3, the DNA is TGCGCCAGCAGCCCGGCTGTAGGGGCCAACGTCCTGACTTTC.

The chain links TRBV19 to TRBJ1-1; no clear D gene. Trimming took off 1 base at V and 1 base at J, with 7 bases between the two ends. The CDR3 extends over 14 amino acids. Germline CDR1 LNHDA, CDR2 SQIVND (reference sequence). CDR3 nucleotides: TGTGCCAGTAGTATAGGAAAGCCGAACACTGAAGCTTTCTTT. Translation gives CASSIGKPNTEAFF.

CDR3 amino acids: CASSLALANVQETQYF. The CDR3 DNA reads TGTGCCAGCAGCTTAGCGCTCGCGAACGTGCAAGAGACCCAGTACTTC. The V gene is TRBV7-8, the J gene TRBJ2-5; D is undetermined. The germline V and J ends were trimmed by 0 bases and 2 bases, with 13 bases remaining between them. Germline CDR1 reads SGHVS; CDR2 reads FQNEAQ. The CDR3 length is 16 residues.

This sequence joins TRBV7-9 and TRBJ2-3, with D possibly TRBD2 on 5 matching bases. Germline CDR1 SEHNR, CDR2 FQNEAQ (reference sequence). This CDR3 has 14 amino acids. Trimming stripped 1 base from V and 2 bases from J, with 7 bases between. CDR3 region: CASSLGTDTDTQYF. The CDR3 coding sequence is TGTGCCAGCAGCTTAGGGACTGACACAGATACGCAGTATTTT. The whole variable domain, remainder taken from reference TRBV7-9 and TRBJ2-3, is DTGVSQNPRHKITKRGQNVTFRCDPISEHNRLYWYRQTLGQGPEFLTYFQNEAQLEKSRLLSDRFSAERPKGSFSTLEIQRTEQGDSAMYLCASSLGTDTDTQYFGPGTRLTVL.

This chain connects TRBV7-3 to TRBJ2-7; D not certain. The germline V and J ends were trimmed by 5 bases and 1 base, with 15 bases remaining between them. Germline V gene lookup returns CDR1 SGHTA and CDR2 FQGTGA. The CDR3 is made up of 15 amino acids. The CDR3 region is CASSQEASPSYEQYF. The CDR3 region has the DNA TGTGCCAGCAGCCAAGAAGCCTCTCCATCCTACGAGCAGTACTTC. The full variable domain, rest sourced from reference TRBV7-3 and TRBJ2-7, is GAGVSQTPSNKVTEKGKYVELRCDPISGHTALYWYRQSLGQGPEFLIYFQGTGAADDSGLPNDRFFAVRPEGSVSTLKIQRTERGDSAVYLCASSQEASPSYEQYFGPGTRLTVT.

The chain couples TRBV11-1 to TRBJ2-2; TRBD1 aligns across 10 bases. V was pared by 5 bases and J by 1 base, with 7 bases of the junction left unmatched. This CDR3 is built from 17 residues. The V gene's germline CDR1 is SGHAT and CDR2 FQDESV (reference sequence). The chain's CDR3 is CASSKRQGARNTGELFF. The CDR3, as DNA: TGTGCCAGCAGCAAACGACAGGGGGCCCGGAACACCGGGGAGCTGTTTTTT. Drawing the rest from reference TRBV11-1 and TRBJ2-2, the complete variable domain is EAEVAQSPRYKITEKSQAVAFWCDPISGHATLYWYRQILGQGPELLVQFQDESVVDDSQLPKDRFSAERLKGVDSTLKIQPAELGDSAMYLCASSKRQGARNTGELFFGEGSRLTVL.